This TCR beta chain derives from a study of shared clonotypes between healthy human individuals. Study at large: A donor's plate count was three for CD4 naive and three for CD4 memory; CD8 naive had two and CD8 memory one. Study results and limitations: Naive subsets generally had larger estimated richness than memory subsets.

The study drew all its donors from Caucasian adults living in Nashville, Tennessee. Trimming removed 1 base at V and 4 bases at J, with 7 bases between. The germline gives CDR1 SGHVS, CDR2 FQNEAQ. CDR3 length: 13 amino acids. As processed by the authors: ImmunoSEQ gave junction-only sequences without quality scores, so filtering differed. Method: immunoSEQ multiplex PCR; TCRdb's copy keeps in-frame clones and lacks some. V and J calls and clone size are as listed in that table; D and trimming were resolved from the DNA. The sample includes around 2.5 million clones, over 85% of them seen just once. A word on this clone: Its antigen is unidentified. In the same sample, other DNA sequences code for this CDR3.

Sequencing was performed on naive CD4+ T cells from PBMCs. Subset defined: CD45RA+ positively selected. The clonotype comes from a young man in good health. Some clones in this sample may be carry-over from other donors' samples. The chain recombines TRBV7-8 with TRBJ1-2, with a possible D match to TRBD1 (5 bases). CDR3 sequence reads: CASSLGGVYGYTF. CDR3 coding DNA: TGTGCCAGCAGCTTAGGGGGGGTCTATGGCTACACCTTC.